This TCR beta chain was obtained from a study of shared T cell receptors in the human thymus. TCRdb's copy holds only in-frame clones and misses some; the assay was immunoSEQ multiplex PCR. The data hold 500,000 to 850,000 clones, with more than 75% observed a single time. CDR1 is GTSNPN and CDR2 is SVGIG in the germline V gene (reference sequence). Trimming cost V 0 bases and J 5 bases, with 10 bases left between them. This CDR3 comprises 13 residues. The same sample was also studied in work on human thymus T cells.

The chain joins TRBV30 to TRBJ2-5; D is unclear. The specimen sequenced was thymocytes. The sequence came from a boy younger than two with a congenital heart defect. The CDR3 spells CAWSVRSRETQYF. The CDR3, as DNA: TGTGCCTGGAGTGTAAGGTCTAGGGAGACCCAGTACTTC.